This T cell receptor (beta chain) was obtained from a study of blood T cell repertoires in COVID-19. Study summary: Researchers got acute and convalescent COVID-19 samples from the United States, Italy and Spain. PBMCs, B-cell-depleted T cells, or T cells were the source of the cDNA or gDNA that made up the material.

Authors' data handling: From reference gene primer amplification, estimates of nucleated cell counts were derived. Only in-frame clones appear in the TCRdb table, and some are missing; sequencing was by immunoSEQ multiplex PCR. V, J and clone size reflect that table, while D and trimming were determined from the DNA. The data contain 75,000 to 100,000 clones, almost 85% of them singletons. The J segment lost 1 base and the V segment lost 2 bases, leaving 4 bases of the junction unmatched. The CDR3 spans 17 residues. Germline values: CDR1 MNHEY, CDR2 SMNVEV (reference sequence). The chain employs TRBV27 and TRBJ2-5; 13 positions agree with TRBD2. The TCR originated in a man in his fifties or sixties with active or convalescent COVID-19. Sample: peripheral blood. The CDR3 nucleotides are TGTGCCAGCAGTTTACCGACTAGCGGGGGGCTCCAAGAGACCCAGTACTTC. Translation gives CASSLPTSGGLQETQYF.